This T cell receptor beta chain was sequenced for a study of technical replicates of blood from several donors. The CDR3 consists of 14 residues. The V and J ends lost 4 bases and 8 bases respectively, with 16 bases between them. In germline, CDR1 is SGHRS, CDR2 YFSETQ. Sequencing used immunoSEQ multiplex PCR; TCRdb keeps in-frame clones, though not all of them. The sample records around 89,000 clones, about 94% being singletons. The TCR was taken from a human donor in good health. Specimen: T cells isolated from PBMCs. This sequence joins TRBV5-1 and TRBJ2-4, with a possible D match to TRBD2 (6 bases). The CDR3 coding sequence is TGCGCCAGCAGCCTTGGGGGGACGAGGGACATTCAGTACTTC. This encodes CASSLGGTRDIQYF. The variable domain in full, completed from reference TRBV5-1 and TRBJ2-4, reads KAGVTQTPRYLIKTRGQQVTLSCSPISGHRSVSWYQQTPGQGLQFLFEYFSETQRNKGNFPGRFSGRQFSNSRSEMNVSTLELGDSALYLCASSLGGTRDIQYFGAGTRLSVL.